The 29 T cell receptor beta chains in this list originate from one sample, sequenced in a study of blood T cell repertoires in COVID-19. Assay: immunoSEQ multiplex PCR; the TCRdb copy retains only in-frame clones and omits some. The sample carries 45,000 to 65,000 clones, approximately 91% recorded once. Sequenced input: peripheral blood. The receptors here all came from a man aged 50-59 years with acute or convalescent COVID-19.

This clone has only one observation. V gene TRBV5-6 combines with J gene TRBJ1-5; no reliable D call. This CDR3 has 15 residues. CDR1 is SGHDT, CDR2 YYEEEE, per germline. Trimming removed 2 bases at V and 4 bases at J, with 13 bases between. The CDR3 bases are TGTGCCAGCAGCTTCAGGTTCGGAGGGAATCAGCCCCAGCATTTT. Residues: CASSFRFGGNQPQHF. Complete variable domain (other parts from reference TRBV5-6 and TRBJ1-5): DAGVTQSPTHLIKTRGQQVTLRCSPKSGHDTVSWYQQALGQGPQFIFQYYEEEERQRGNFPDRFSGHQFPNYSSELNVNALLLGDSALYLCASSFRFGGNQPQHFGDGTRLSIL.

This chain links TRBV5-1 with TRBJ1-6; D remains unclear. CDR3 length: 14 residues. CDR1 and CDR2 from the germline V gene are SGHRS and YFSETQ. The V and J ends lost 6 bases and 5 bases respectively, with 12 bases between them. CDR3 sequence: CASTLSVDNSPLHF. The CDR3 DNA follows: TGCGCCAGCACCCTATCGGTCGATAATTCACCCCTCCACTTT.

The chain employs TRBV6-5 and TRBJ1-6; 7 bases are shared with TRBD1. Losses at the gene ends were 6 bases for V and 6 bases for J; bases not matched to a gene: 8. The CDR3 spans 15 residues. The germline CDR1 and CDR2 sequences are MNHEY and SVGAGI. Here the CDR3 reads CASRSPGQVNSPLHF. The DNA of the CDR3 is TGTGCCAGCAGGTCCCCAGGACAGGTTAATTCACCCCTCCACTTT.

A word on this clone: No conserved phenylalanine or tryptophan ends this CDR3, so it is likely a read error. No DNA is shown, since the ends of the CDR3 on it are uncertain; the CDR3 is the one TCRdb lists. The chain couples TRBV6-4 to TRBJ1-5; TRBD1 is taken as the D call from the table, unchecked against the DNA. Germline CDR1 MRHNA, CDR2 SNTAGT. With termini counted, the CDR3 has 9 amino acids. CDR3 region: CASTGQGLL.

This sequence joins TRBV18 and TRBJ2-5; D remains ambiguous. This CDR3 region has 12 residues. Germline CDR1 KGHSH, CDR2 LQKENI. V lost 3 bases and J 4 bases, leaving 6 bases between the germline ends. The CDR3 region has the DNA TGTGCCAGCTCACCCCGAGGAGAGACCCAGTACTTC. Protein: CASSPRGETQYF.

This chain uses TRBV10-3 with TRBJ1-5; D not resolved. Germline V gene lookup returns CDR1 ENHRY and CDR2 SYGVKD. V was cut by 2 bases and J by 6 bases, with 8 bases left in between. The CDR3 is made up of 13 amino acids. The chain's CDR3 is CAISETGSQPQHF. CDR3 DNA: TGTGCCATCAGTGAGACGGGGAGTCAGCCCCAGCATTTT.

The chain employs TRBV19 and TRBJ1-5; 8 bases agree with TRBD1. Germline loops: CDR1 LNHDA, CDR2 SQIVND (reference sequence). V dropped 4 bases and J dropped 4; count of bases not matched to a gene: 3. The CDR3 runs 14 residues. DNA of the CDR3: TGTGCCAGTAGTACAGGACAGGGTAATCAGCCCCAGCATTTT. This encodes CASSTGQGNQPQHF. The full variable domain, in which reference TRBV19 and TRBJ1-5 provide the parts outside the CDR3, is DGGITQSPKYLFRKEGQNVTLSCEQNLNHDAMYWYRQDPGQGLRLIYYSQIVNDFQKGDIAEGYSVSREKKESFPLTVTSAQKNPTAFYLCASSTGQGNQPQHFGDGTRLSIL.

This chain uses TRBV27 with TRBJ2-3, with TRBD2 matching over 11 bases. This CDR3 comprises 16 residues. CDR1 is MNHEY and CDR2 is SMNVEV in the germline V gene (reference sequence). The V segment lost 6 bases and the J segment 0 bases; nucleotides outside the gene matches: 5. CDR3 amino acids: CASRTLAGGSTDTQYF. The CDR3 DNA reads TGTGCCAGCAGGACCCTAGCGGGAGGTAGCACAGATACGCAGTATTTT.

The CDR3 DNA is TGTGCCAGTAGCCGACATGGACAGGGACAAGAGACCCAGTACTTC. This encodes CASSRHGQGQETQYF. The J gene is TRBJ2-5, the V gene TRBV19, with TRBD1 matching over 8 bases. Germline V lookup: CDR1 LNHDA, CDR2 SQIVND (reference sequence). The CDR3 runs to 15 residues. The V segment lost 6 bases and the J segment 2 bases; nucleotides outside the gene matches: 8.

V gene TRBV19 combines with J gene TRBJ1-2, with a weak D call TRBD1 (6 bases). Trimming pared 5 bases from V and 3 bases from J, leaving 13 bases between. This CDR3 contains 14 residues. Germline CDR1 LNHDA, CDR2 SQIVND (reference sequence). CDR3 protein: CASSPEAGDYGYTF. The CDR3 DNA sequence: TGTGCCAGTAGTCCGGAAGCAGGGGACTATGGCTACACCTTC.

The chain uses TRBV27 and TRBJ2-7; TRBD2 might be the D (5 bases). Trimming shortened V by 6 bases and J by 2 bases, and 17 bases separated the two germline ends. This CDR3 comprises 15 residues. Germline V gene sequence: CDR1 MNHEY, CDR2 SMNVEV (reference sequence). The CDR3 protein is CASRSPGKMPYEQYF. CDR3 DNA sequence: TGTGCCAGCAGGAGCCCCGGGAAAATGCCCTACGAGCAGTACTTC.

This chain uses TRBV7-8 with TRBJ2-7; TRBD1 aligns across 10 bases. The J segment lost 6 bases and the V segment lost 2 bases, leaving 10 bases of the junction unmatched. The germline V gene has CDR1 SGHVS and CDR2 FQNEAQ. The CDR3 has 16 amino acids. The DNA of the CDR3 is TGTGCCAGCAGCTTAAGGGGACAGGGGACGATCGGCGAGCAGTACTTC. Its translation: CASSLRGQGTIGEQYF.

CDR3 in DNA: TGTGCCAGCAGCCCGAAGGTTGGGGGAGGTCCCTCCTACGAGCAGTACTTC. This translates into CASSPKVGGGPSYEQYF. This sequence joins TRBV21-1 and TRBJ2-7; no DNA check was done on the table's D call, TRBD2. TRBV21-1 is classified as a pseudogene. The CDR3 is made up of 17 amino acids.

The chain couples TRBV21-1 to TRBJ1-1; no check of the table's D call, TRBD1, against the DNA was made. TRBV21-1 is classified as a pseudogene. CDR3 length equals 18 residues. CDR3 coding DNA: TGTGCCAGCAGCAGGGTTAGGGGGACAGGGGGTGTGAACACTGAAGCTTTCTTT. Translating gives CASSRVRGTGGVNTEAFF.

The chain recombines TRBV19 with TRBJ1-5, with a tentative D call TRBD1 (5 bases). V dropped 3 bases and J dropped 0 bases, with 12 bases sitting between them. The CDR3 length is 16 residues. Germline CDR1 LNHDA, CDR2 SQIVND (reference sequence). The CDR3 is CASSILQDYSNQPQHF. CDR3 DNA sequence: TGTGCCAGTAGTATCCTACAGGATTATAGCAATCAGCCCCAGCATTTT.

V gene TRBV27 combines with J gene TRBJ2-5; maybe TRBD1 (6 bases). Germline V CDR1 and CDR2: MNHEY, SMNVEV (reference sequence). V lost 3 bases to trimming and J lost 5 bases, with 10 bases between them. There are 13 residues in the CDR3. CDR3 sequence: CASSFWGRETQYF. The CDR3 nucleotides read TGTGCCAGCAGTTTTTGGGGGCGCGAGACCCAGTACTTC.

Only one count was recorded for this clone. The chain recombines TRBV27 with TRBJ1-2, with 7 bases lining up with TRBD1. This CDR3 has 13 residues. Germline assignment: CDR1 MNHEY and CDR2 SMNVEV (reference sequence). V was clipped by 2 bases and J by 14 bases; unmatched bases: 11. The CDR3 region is CASSLREGARLTF. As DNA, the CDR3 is TGTGCCAGCAGTTTACGGGAGGGGGCCAGGCTTACCTTC.

The CDR3 DNA is TGTGCCAGCAGTCCCGGGGGGAGCGCAAACATTCAGTACTTC. This gives the protein CASSPGGSANIQYF. The V and J genes are TRBV6-5 and TRBJ2-4, with TRBD2 matching 7 bases. CDR1 MNHEY and CDR2 SVGAGI come from the germline V gene. The CDR3 runs 14 residues. V lost 5 bases to trimming and J lost 6 bases; unmatched junction nucleotides: 7.

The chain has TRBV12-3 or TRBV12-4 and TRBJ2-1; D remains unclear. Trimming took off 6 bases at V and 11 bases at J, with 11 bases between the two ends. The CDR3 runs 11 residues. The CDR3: CASRYNGQQFF. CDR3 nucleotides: TGTGCCAGCAGATACAATGGCCAGCAGTTCTTC.

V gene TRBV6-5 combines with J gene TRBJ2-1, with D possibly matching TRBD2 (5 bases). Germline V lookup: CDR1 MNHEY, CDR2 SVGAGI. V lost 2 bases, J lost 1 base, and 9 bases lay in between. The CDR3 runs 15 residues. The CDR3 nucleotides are TGTGCCAGCAGTTACCGCGGGCCGTCCTACAATGAGCAGTTCTTC. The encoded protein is CASSYRGPSYNEQFF.

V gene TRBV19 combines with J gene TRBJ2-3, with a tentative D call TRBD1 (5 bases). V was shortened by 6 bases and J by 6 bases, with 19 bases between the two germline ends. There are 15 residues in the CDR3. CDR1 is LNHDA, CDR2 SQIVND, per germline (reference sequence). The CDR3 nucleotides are TGTGCCAGTAGGGAGCAAGGGGCTTCAGTGGATACGCAGTATTTT. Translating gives CASREQGASVDTQYF.

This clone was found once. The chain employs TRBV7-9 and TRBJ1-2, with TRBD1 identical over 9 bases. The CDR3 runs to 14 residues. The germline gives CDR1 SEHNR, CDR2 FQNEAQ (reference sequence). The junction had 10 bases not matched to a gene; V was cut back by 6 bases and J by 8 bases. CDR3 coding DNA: TGTGCCAGCAGTGCCGGGACAGGGTTACGGGGCTACACCTTC. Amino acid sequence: CASSAGTGLRGYTF. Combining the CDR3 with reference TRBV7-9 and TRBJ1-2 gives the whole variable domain DTGVSQNPRHKITKRGQNVTFRCDPISEHNRLYWYRQTLGQGPEFLTYFQNEAQLEKSRLLSDRFSAERPKGSFSTLEIQRTEQGDSAMYLCASSAGTGLRGYTFGSGTRLTVV.

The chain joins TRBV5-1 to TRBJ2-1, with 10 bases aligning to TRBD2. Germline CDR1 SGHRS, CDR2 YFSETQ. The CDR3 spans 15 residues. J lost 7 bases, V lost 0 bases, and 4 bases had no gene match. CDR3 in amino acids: CASSLDGLAANEQFF. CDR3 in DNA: TGCGCCAGCAGCTTGGACGGACTAGCGGCAAATGAGCAGTTCTTC.

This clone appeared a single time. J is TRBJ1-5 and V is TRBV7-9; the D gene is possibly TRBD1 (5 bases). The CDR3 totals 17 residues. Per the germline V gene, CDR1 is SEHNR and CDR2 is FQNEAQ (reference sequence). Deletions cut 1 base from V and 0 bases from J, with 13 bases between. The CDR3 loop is CASSLVGTTDSNQPQHF. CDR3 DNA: TGTGCCAGCAGCTTAGTCGGGACTACGGATAGCAATCAGCCCCAGCATTTT.

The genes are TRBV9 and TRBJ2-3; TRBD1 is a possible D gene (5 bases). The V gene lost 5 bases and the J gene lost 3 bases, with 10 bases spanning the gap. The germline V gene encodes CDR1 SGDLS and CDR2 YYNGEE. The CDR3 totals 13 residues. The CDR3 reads CASRNRMTDTQYF. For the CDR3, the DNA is TGTGCCAGCAGAAACAGGATGACAGATACGCAGTATTTT. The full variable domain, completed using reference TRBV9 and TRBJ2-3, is DSGVTQTPKHLITATGQRVTLRCSPRSGDLSVYWYQQSLDQGLQFLIQYYNGEERAKGNILERFSAQQFPDLHSELNLSSLELGDSALYFCASRNRMTDTQYFGPGTRLTVL.

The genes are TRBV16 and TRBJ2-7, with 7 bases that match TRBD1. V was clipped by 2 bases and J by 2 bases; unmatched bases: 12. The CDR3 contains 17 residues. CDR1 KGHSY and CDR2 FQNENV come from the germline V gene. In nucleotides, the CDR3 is TGTGCCAGCAGCCAAGGGATGGACAGGCCTACACCCTACGAGCAGTACTTC. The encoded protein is CASSQGMDRPTPYEQYF.

The CDR3 sequence is CASGSDRGAGNTIYF. CDR3 nucleotides: TGTGCCAGCGGATCCGACAGGGGCGCTGGAAACACCATATATTTT. This chain links TRBV2 with TRBJ1-3; the match to TRBD1 covers 8 bases. V was clipped by 8 bases and J by 2 bases; unmatched bases: 8. In germline, CDR1 is SNHLY, CDR2 FYNNEI. CDR3 size: 15 residues.

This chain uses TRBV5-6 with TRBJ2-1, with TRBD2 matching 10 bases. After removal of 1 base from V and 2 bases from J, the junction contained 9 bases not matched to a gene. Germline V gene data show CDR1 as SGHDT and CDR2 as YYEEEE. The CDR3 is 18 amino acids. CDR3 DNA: TGTGCCAGCAGCTTGACACTAGCGGGGAGGGGGGCCTACAATGAGCAGTTCTTC. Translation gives CASSLTLAGRGAYNEQFF.

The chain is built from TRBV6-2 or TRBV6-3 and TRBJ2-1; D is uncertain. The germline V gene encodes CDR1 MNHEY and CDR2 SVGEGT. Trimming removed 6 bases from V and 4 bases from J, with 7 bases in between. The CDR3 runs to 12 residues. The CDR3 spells CASSRTYNEQFF. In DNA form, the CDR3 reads TGTGCCAGCAGCCGAACATACAATGAGCAGTTCTTC.